These T cell receptor beta chains were read from a single sample in a study of control samples from healthy donors and cancer patients. Clones were sequenced by immunoSEQ multiplex PCR, and TCRdb holds only the in-frame ones, with some missing. The sample lists roughly 130,000 clones; approximately 90% were seen once. Sequenced: blood. The receptors stem from a man younger than 35 in good health. The CDR3 runs from the conserved cysteine through the conserved F or W. Fields, in order: clone size, D gene, J gene, V gene, CDR3 DNA, CDR3 protein. The D gene is left open where the match is weak. Size tells how often a clone was seen (once, few, many) or the class of an expanded clone, and some rows leave it out.

. . TRBJ1-5 TRBV18 TGTGCCAGCTCACCACTCGGTGACACCCAGGCTCAGCCCCAGCATTTT CASSPLGDTQAQPQHF
. . TRBJ2-3 TRBV20-1 TGCAGTGCCCAAGCAGATACGCAGTATTTT CSAQADTQYF
. TRBD1 TRBJ1-3 TRBV7-3 TGTGCCAGCAGTCTTTCAGGGGGCTTTGGAAACACCATATATTTT CASSLSGGFGNTIYF
. . TRBJ2-2 TRBV7-2 TGTGCCAGCAGTTTGGTTGGGGGCGGGAACACCGGGGAGCTGTTTTTT CASSLVGGGNTGELFF
. TRBD2 TRBJ2-1 TRBV4-2 TGTGCCAGCAGCCAAGAAGGTGCGGGGGGTAATGAGCAGTTCTTC CASSQEGAGGNEQFF
. TRBD2 TRBJ2-1 TRBV2 TGTGCCAGCAGAAAAGCGGGAGGGTACAATGAGCAGTTCTTC CASRKAGGYNEQFF
. TRBD2 TRBJ2-5 TRBV6-1 TGTGCCAGCAGTGAAGCGCTTCAGGGAGGGATGGGCCAAGAGACCCAGTACTTC CASSEALQGGMGQETQYF
. . TRBJ2-1 TRBV7-2 TGTGCCAGCAGCACCACGGGGGTCAATGAGCAGTTCTTC CASSTTGVNEQFF
. . TRBJ1-3 TRBV5-1 TGCGCCAGCAGCTTGGGCCGTAGCGGGGCTCCTGGAAACACCATATATTTT CASSLGRSGAPGNTIYF
. . TRBJ1-2 TRBV19 TGTGCCAGTAGTAATTACGGGGTGGATAACTATGGCTACACCTTC CASSNYGVDNYGYTF
. . TRBJ1-4 TRBV7-9 TGTGCCAGCAGCATAACGATGGCAACTAATGAAAAACTGTTTTTT CASSITMATNEKLFF
. TRBD1 TRBJ1-4 TRBV15 TGTGCCACGAGGCCGCGTGGACAGGCAAATGAAAAACTGTTTTTT CATRPRGQANEKLFF
. TRBD1 TRBJ1-2 TRBV7-8 TGTGCCAGCAGCTTCGCCCGGACAGGGAACTATGGCTACACCTTC CASSFARTGNYGYTF
. . TRBJ2-5 TRBV27 TGTGCCAGCAGTCGGACGGTGGGGGTTTTGGAGACCCAGTACTTC CASSRTVGVLETQYF
. . TRBJ2-2 TRBV5-4 TGTGCCAGCAGCTTGGGGGGCTCGAACACCGGGGAGCTGTTTTTT CASSLGGSNTGELFF
. . TRBJ1-2 TRBV19 TGTGCCAGTAATCCCACAGGGCTTAACTATGGCTACACCTTC CASNPTGLNYGYTF
once . TRBJ2-2 TRBV6-6 TGTGCCAGCAGTCACTCCGGACAGAACACCGGGGAGCTGTTTTTT CASSHSGQNTGELFF
. . TRBJ1-5 TRBV27 TGTGCCAGCTCGACAGATAGCAATCAGCCCCAGCATTTT CASSTDSNQPQHF
. . TRBJ1-1 TRBV11-2 TGTGCCAGCAGCTTAGAGTTTGGGCGGCAGAACACTGAAGCTTTCTTT CASSLEFGRQNTEAFF
. TRBD1 TRBJ2-1 TRBV9 TGTGCCAGCAGCGCTGACAGGGGGAAGTTGGGTGAGCAGTTCTTC CASSADRGKLGEQFF
. . TRBJ2-5 TRBV19 TGTGCCAGTAGTACTGGATCCCAAGAGACCCAGTACTTC CASSTGSQETQYF
. TRBD2 TRBJ2-1 TRBV7-3 TGTGCCAGCAGCCCTTCTAGCGGAACCTACAATGAGCAGTTCTTC CASSPSSGTYNEQFF
. . TRBJ1-2 TRBV12-3/TRBV12-4 TGTGCCAGCAGCTTCGGGGATTACTATGGCTACACCTTC CASSFGDYYGYTF
. . TRBJ2-5 TRBV7-7 TGTGCCAGCAGCTTCAATAGCGGCGCGGAGACCCAGTACTTC CASSFNSGAETQYF
. TRBD2 TRBJ2-1 TRBV15 TGTGCCACCAGCAGAGATCCCCCGACTAGCTTAATCCCTTACAATGAGCAGTTCTTC CATSRDPPTSLIPYNEQFF
. TRBD1 TRBJ1-1 TRBV6-5 TGTGCCAGCTTTGGGACAGCGAACACTGAAGCTTTCTTT CASFGTANTEAFF